The rows below give T cell receptor beta chains drawn from one sample of a study of blood T cell repertoires in COVID-19. Clones were sequenced by immunoSEQ multiplex PCR, and TCRdb holds only the in-frame ones, with some missing. The sample shows some 130,000 clones, more than 60% of them seen only once. The sequenced sample consisted of peripheral blood. These receptors were taken from a man aged 80 or over with acute or convalescent COVID-19. Each CDR3 is given with its conserved first and last residue. D genes are given only for firm matches. Only part of the rows carry a size: once, few, many, or a class if the clone is expanded.

TRBV5-1	TRBD2	TRBJ2-2	-	CASSSTSGATGELFF	TGCGCCAGCAGCTCGACTAGCGGGGCGACCGGGGAGCTGTTTTTT
TRBV7-8	TRBD1	TRBJ1-5	-	CASRGDSKQPQHF	TGTGCCAGCAGAGGGGACAGTAAGCAGCCCCAGCATTTT
TRBV5-4	-	TRBJ1-1	-	CASSLIPRATAFF	TGTGCCAGCAGCCTAATCCCCAGGGCGACGGCTTTCTTT
TRBV27	-	TRBJ2-2	-	CASRQNFNTGELFF	TGTGCCAGCCGACAGAACTTTAACACCGGGGAGCTGTTTTTT
TRBV3-1/TRBV3-2	-	TRBJ2-1	once	CASSRLRGTGINEQFF	TGTGCCAGCAGTCGCCTACGGGGTACGGGTATTAATGAGCAGTTCTTC
TRBV6-2/TRBV6-3	-	TRBJ2-1	-	CASSYSSSRDEQFF	TGTGCCAGCAGTTACTCGTCTAGCCGCGATGAGCAGTTCTTC
TRBV28	-	TRBJ2-3	-	CASSPWGRGADTQYF	TGTGCCAGCAGTCCATGGGGGCGAGGGGCAGATACGCAGTATTTT
TRBV6-6	-	TRBJ2-2	many	CASSYPPGTNTGELFF	TGTGCCAGCAGTTACCCTCCAGGAACGAACACCGGGGAGCTGTTTTTT
TRBV4-2	-	TRBJ2-2	-	CASSQDRLASDTGELFF	TGTGCCAGCAGCCAAGATCGGCTAGCGTCAGACACCGGGGAGCTGTTTTTT
TRBV5-4	-	TRBJ2-3	-	CASTLTLGGGPATDTQYF	TGTGCCAGCACCCTTACATTAGGGGGGGGCCCTGCCACAGATACGCAGTATTTT
TRBV7-2	-	TRBJ1-2	-	CASSLQGNYGYTF	TGTGCCAGCAGCTTACAGGGGAACTATGGCTACACCTTC
TRBV7-2	TRBD1	TRBJ2-5	-	CASSLGNRGQETQYF	TGTGCCAGCAGCTTAGGGAACAGGGGACAAGAGACCCAGTACTTC
TRBV21-1	-	TRBJ2-1	-	CASSRGSGGARIRISYNEQFF	TGTGCCAGCAGCAGGGGTAGCGGGGGGGCTCGGATCCGAATCTCCTACAATGAGCAGTTCTTC
TRBV7-6	TRBD1	TRBJ2-2	-	CASKMGQGNVNTGELFF	TGTGCCAGCAAGATGGGACAGGGGAACGTGAACACCGGGGAGCTGTTTTTT
TRBV7-3	TRBD2	TRBJ2-1	-	CASSLAGALYNEQFF	TGTGCCAGCAGCCTAGCGGGGGCCCTATACAATGAGCAGTTCTTC
TRBV4-3	-	TRBJ2-1	-	CASSQDSSSYNEQFF	TGCGCCAGCAGCCAAGATAGTAGCTCCTACAATGAGCAGTTCTTC
TRBV6-1	TRBD2	TRBJ2-7	-	CASSEGVMVAGYEQYF	TGTGCCAGCAGTGAAGGAGTCATGGTAGCGGGGTACGAGCAGTACTTC
TRBV28	-	TRBJ1-4	-	CASSFSLEEKLFF	TGTGCCAGCAGTTTTTCTCTGGAGGAAAAACTGTTTTTT
TRBV6-5	TRBD1	TRBJ1-5	-	CASMYRGNQPQHF	TGTGCCAGCATGTACAGGGGAAATCAGCCCCAGCATTTT
TRBV6-2/TRBV6-3	TRBD1	TRBJ2-1	-	CASSPGQGSYNEQFF	TGTGCCAGCAGTCCGGGACAGGGCTCCTACAATGAGCAGTTCTTC
TRBV9	TRBD1	TRBJ2-1	few	CASNLPGQGSNEQFF	TGTGCCAGCAACCTGCCGGGACAGGGATCGAATGAGCAGTTCTTC
TRBV6-1	TRBD1	TRBJ2-2	-	CASSEPLWDSDTGELFF	TGTGCCAGCAGTGAACCGCTATGGGACAGTGATACCGGGGAGCTGTTTTTT
TRBV7-6	-	TRBJ1-1	-	CASSVTANTEAFF	TGTGCCAGCAGCGTGACAGCTAACACTGAAGCTTTCTTT
TRBV18	TRBD1	TRBJ2-7	few	CASSQGQGGEYEQYF	TGTGCCAGCTCCCAGGGACAGGGAGGGGAGTACGAGCAGTACTTC
TRBV28	TRBD2	TRBJ2-7	-	CASSVGWTSGGRDEQYF	TGTGCCAGCAGTGTGGGGTGGACTAGCGGGGGCCGGGACGAGCAGTACTTC
TRBV7-9	TRBD2	TRBJ2-2	-	CASRSSGGTNTGELFF	TGTGCCAGCAGATCTAGCGGGGGGACCAACACCGGGGAGCTGTTTTTT
TRBV15	TRBD1	TRBJ1-2	-	CATSPRDRDTSGYTF	TGTGCCACCAGCCCCCGGGACAGGGATACGAGTGGCTACACCTTC
TRBV4-2	TRBD1	TRBJ1-2	-	CASSQADRGYGYTF	TGTGCCAGCAGCCAAGCGGACAGGGGCTATGGCTACACCTTC
TRBV19	TRBD1	TRBJ2-1	-	CASSTGGHSYNEQFF	TGTGCCAGTAGTACAGGGGGCCACTCCTACAATGAGCAGTTCTTC
TRBV18	TRBD1	TRBJ1-3	-	CASSSGQGDNTIYF	TGTGCCAGCTCATCCGGACAGGGGGACAACACCATATATTTT
TRBV18	-	TRBJ1-5	few	CASSPPGGTNSNQPQHF	TGTGCCAGCTCACCACCGGGGGGAACAAATAGCAATCAGCCCCAGCATTTT
TRBV14	-	TRBJ2-2	-	CASSQDRGYGELFF	TGTGCCAGCAGCCAAGACAGAGGGTACGGGGAGCTGTTTTTT
TRBV10-3	TRBD1	TRBJ1-5	-	CAIRDPDRGGGYSNQPQHF	TGTGCCATCAGGGACCCTGACAGGGGTGGGGGGTATAGCAATCAGCCCCAGCATTTT
TRBV5-4	TRBD2	TRBJ2-1	many	CASSYLAGGRNEQFF	TGTGCCAGCAGTTATCTAGCGGGGGGGCGGAATGAGCAGTTCTTC
TRBV3-1/TRBV3-2	-	TRBJ1-1	-	CASSPRGEGQGLGAFF	TGTGCCAGCAGCCCCCGAGGCGAAGGCCAGGGGTTGGGGGCTTTCTTT
TRBV3-1/TRBV3-2	-	TRBJ2-3	-	CASSPRGHTQYF	TGTGCCAGCAGCCCCCGGGGTCATACGCAGTATTTT
TRBV4-3	-	TRBJ1-6	many	CASSQARTANSPLHF	TGCGCCAGCAGCCAAGCGCGGACAGCTAATTCACCCCTCCACTTT
TRBV3-1/TRBV3-2	-	TRBJ1-2	-	CASSQDLVAYGYTF	TGTGCCAGCAGCCAAGATCTAGTGGCCTATGGCTACACCTTC
TRBV7-3	-	TRBJ2-2	-	CASSPPEGGELFF	TGTGCCAGCAGCCCGCCGGAGGGCGGGGAGCTGTTTTTT
TRBV28	-	TRBJ1-1	-	CASRTLLGLGNTEAFF	TGTGCCAGCAGAACCTTACTGGGGCTGGGTAACACTGAAGCTTTCTTT
TRBV27	TRBD2	TRBJ2-3	-	CASRPLSGGAADTQYF	TGTGCCAGCAGGCCCCTCAGCGGGGGGGCGGCAGATACGCAGTATTTT
TRBV2	-	TRBJ2-1	few	CASSGGLAGNEQFF	TGTGCCAGCAGTGGGGGGCTAGCTGGGAATGAGCAGTTCTTC